This is a list of T cell receptor beta chains from one sample in a study of PD-1 blockade in mismatch repair-deficient tumors. The protocol was immunoSEQ multiplex PCR, while the TCRdb copy is restricted to in-frame clones and leaves out a portion. The data hold 120,000 or so clones, with 70% to 90% observed a single time. The sequenced sample was peripheral blood, obtained 44 weeks after starting pembrolizumab. These receptors all stem from an adult with mismatch repair-deficient cancer. Each CDR3 is given with its conserved first and last residue. Fields, in order: CDR3 protein, J gene, CDR3 length, V gene.

cdr3_aa: CAWRGGTDKWYAEAFF
j_call: TRBJ1-1
cdr3_length: 16
v_call: TRBV30

cdr3_aa: CASTQPWSTGELFF
j_call: TRBJ2-2
cdr3_length: 14
v_call: TRBV10-1

cdr3_aa: CASSVGGGSNYGYTF
j_call: TRBJ1-2
cdr3_length: 15
v_call: TRBV9

cdr3_aa: CASSDSWTGGRGVGQPQHF
j_call: TRBJ1-5
cdr3_length: 19
v_call: TRBV7-8

cdr3_aa: CASSLLGREQYF
j_call: TRBJ2-7
cdr3_length: 12
v_call: TRBV13

cdr3_aa: CASSPLGTSGSPAEQYF
j_call: TRBJ2-7
cdr3_length: 17
v_call: TRBV28

cdr3_aa: CASSHTGGASNEQFF
j_call: TRBJ2-1
cdr3_length: 15
v_call: TRBV4-3

cdr3_aa: CASSHTGQAYEQYF
j_call: TRBJ2-7
cdr3_length: 14
v_call: TRBV4-1

cdr3_aa: CATSRFRDSRAEQFF
j_call: TRBJ2-1
cdr3_length: 15
v_call: TRBV15

cdr3_aa: CASSVHGLDEPQHF
j_call: TRBJ1-5
cdr3_length: 14
v_call: TRBV9

cdr3_aa: CASSLLGRNTF
j_call: TRBJ1-2
cdr3_length: 11
v_call: TRBV5-5

cdr3_aa: CSVTLPGQGLEQYF
j_call: TRBJ2-7
cdr3_length: 14
v_call: TRBV29-1

cdr3_aa: CATGWTSGTEAFF
j_call: TRBJ1-1
cdr3_length: 13
v_call: TRBV11-2

cdr3_aa: CASSGGGTGPTDTQYF
j_call: TRBJ2-3
cdr3_length: 16
v_call: TRBV9

cdr3_aa: CASSSYPSDTDTQYF
j_call: TRBJ2-3
cdr3_length: 15
v_call: TRBV11-1

cdr3_aa: CASSQDAGFADTQYF
j_call: TRBJ2-3
cdr3_length: 15
v_call: TRBV14

cdr3_aa: CASSLRTGRASSYNEQFF
j_call: TRBJ2-1
cdr3_length: 18
v_call: TRBV27

cdr3_aa: CASSPSARETQYF
j_call: TRBJ2-5
cdr3_length: 13
v_call: TRBV18

cdr3_aa: CASSVEVLSYNEQFF
j_call: TRBJ2-1
cdr3_length: 15
v_call: TRBV2

cdr3_aa: CASSISGAGVHEQYF
j_call: TRBJ2-7
cdr3_length: 15
v_call: TRBV19

cdr3_aa: CASSSAGHTYNEQFF
j_call: TRBJ2-1
cdr3_length: 15
v_call: TRBV6-1

cdr3_aa: CASWKDRADTGELFF
j_call: TRBJ2-2
cdr3_length: 15
v_call: TRBV2

cdr3_aa: CASSQQYGQASTDTQYF
j_call: TRBJ2-3
cdr3_length: 17
v_call: TRBV4-1

cdr3_aa: CASSSGTPRSGANVLTF
j_call: TRBJ2-6
cdr3_length: 17
v_call: TRBV10-1

cdr3_aa: CASSESQGLETQYF
j_call: TRBJ2-5
cdr3_length: 14
v_call: TRBV25-1

cdr3_aa: CASSGRGTDTQYF
j_call: TRBJ2-3
cdr3_length: 13
v_call: TRBV6-1

cdr3_aa: CASSLGGGTSGYNEQFF
j_call: TRBJ2-1
cdr3_length: 17
v_call: TRBV13

cdr3_aa: CASSLDVPTQNTEAFF
j_call: TRBJ1-1
cdr3_length: 16
v_call: TRBV5-5

cdr3_aa: CASSLVQNQETQYF
j_call: TRBJ2-5
cdr3_length: 14
v_call: TRBV5-4

cdr3_aa: CSVVGGSTGELFF
j_call: TRBJ2-2
cdr3_length: 13
v_call: TRBV29-1

cdr3_aa: CASSQDTRVGDTQYF
j_call: TRBJ2-3
cdr3_length: 15
v_call: TRBV4-2

cdr3_aa: CASSGGTGPNSNQPQHF
j_call: TRBJ1-5
cdr3_length: 17
v_call: TRBV6-1

cdr3_aa: CASSSSPPQETQYF
j_call: TRBJ2-5
cdr3_length: 14
v_call: TRBV27

cdr3_aa: CAVAESTDTQYF
j_call: TRBJ2-3
cdr3_length: 12
v_call: TRBV19

cdr3_aa: CASSTPGQGLYEQYF
j_call: TRBJ2-7
cdr3_length: 15
v_call: TRBV6-5

cdr3_aa: CSVGGLVSYEQYF
j_call: TRBJ2-7
cdr3_length: 13
v_call: TRBV29-1

cdr3_aa: CASSDYSDSWNQPQHF
j_call: TRBJ1-5
cdr3_length: 16
v_call: TRBV6-1

cdr3_aa: CASSLVYKDHNEQYF
j_call: TRBJ2-7
cdr3_length: 15
v_call: TRBV5-1

cdr3_aa: CASSLEGVRNQPQHF
j_call: TRBJ1-5
cdr3_length: 15
v_call: TRBV7-9

cdr3_aa: CATSRATGSPNLETQYF
j_call: TRBJ2-5
cdr3_length: 17
v_call: TRBV15

cdr3_aa: CASSEASGRAEQYF
j_call: TRBJ2-7
cdr3_length: 14
v_call: TRBV6-1

cdr3_aa: CATSSQGGSKNIQYF
j_call: TRBJ2-4
cdr3_length: 15
v_call: TRBV15

cdr3_aa: CASSPEGVGETQYF
j_call: TRBJ2-5
cdr3_length: 14
v_call: TRBV7-9

cdr3_aa: CASSQRDSATNEKLFF
j_call: TRBJ1-4
cdr3_length: 16
v_call: TRBV4-3

cdr3_aa: CASSDSTSGSNEQFF
j_call: TRBJ2-1
cdr3_length: 15
v_call: TRBV6-4

cdr3_aa: CASSLWLAQVLGNQPQHF
j_call: TRBJ1-5
cdr3_length: 18
v_call: TRBV5-6

cdr3_aa: CASRAGVTQGLGTQYF
j_call: TRBJ2-5
cdr3_length: 16
v_call: TRBV2

cdr3_aa: CASSADSGNSEVKETQYF
j_call: TRBJ2-5
cdr3_length: 18
v_call: TRBV21-1

cdr3_aa: CAISEPRASTDTQYF
j_call: TRBJ2-3
cdr3_length: 15
v_call: TRBV10-3

cdr3_aa: CAISESNEETQYF
j_call: TRBJ2-5
cdr3_length: 13
v_call: TRBV10-3

cdr3_aa: CASSVSDQGEQFF
j_call: TRBJ2-1
cdr3_length: 13
v_call: TRBV9

cdr3_aa: CASSFTPGENTEAFF
j_call: TRBJ1-1
cdr3_length: 15
v_call: TRBV7-8

cdr3_aa: CSGKHRAPYNEQFF
j_call: TRBJ2-1
cdr3_length: 14
v_call: TRBV29-1

cdr3_aa: CASSLGGGSQPQHF
j_call: TRBJ1-5
cdr3_length: 14
v_call: TRBV13

cdr3_aa: CASSFHGRQRIYGYTF
j_call: TRBJ1-2
cdr3_length: 16
v_call: TRBV13